This T cell receptor (beta chain) is drawn from a study of cytomegalovirus exposure and HLA in healthy donors. Turning to the study itself: Sequencing of about 179 million T cells in an earlier analysis found some 100 million unique TCR beta sequences. General study findings and limits: Earlier analysis found most TCR beta V segments productive about 90% or about 30% of the time.

The CDR3 loop spans 15 amino acids. The V gene lost 3 bases and the J gene lost 2 bases, with 11 bases spanning the gap. Germline lookup yields CDR1 MNHNS and CDR2 SASEGT. The PCR used 60 Vbeta and 13 Jbeta primers. The method was immunoSEQ multiplex PCR; TCRdb's version includes in-frame clones alone and lacks a portion of them. Counted here are roughly 100,000 clones, about 80% occurring once; the ten biggest clones make up over 9.5%. On this clone: Its antigen is undetermined.

Samples came from healthy bone marrow donors. The specimen sequenced was PBMCs. This clonotype was obtained from a man in his late teens or twenties in good health and CMV-seropositive. The chain joins TRBV6-1 to TRBJ1-5, with D perhaps matching TRBD1 (5 bases). DNA of the CDR3: TGTGCCAGCAGTGATGCAGGGCGAGGCAATCAGCCCCAGCATTTT. Amino acids: CASSDAGRGNQPQHF.